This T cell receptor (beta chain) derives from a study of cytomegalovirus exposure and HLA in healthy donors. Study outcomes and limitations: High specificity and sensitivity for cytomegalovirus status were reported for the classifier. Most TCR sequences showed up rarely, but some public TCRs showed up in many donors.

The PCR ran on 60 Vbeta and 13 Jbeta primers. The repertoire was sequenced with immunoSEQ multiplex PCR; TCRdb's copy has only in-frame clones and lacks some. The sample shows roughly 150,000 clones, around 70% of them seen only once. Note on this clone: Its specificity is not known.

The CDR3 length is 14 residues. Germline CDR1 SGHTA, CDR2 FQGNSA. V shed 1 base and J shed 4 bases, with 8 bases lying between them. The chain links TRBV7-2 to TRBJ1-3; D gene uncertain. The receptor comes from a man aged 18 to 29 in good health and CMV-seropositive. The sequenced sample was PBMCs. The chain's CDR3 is CASSLGVAGNTIYF. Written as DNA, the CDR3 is TGTGCCAGCAGCTTAGGTGTAGCGGGAAACACCATATATTTT.